These T cell receptor beta chains were read from a single sample in a study of blood T cells in healthy people across ages. TCRdb ran MiXCR on the 5' RACE reads and lists one entry per CDR3 protein. This sample has 800,000 or so distinct CDR3 sequences, with roughly 25% found just once. The same data also contributed to another study, on T cells of mothers and their children.

Sequenced material: blood. The receptors were sampled from a boy younger than 18 in good health. CDR3s include the opening cysteine and the closing phenylalanine or tryptophan. D genes are given only for firm matches. Clone size is shown for a subset of rows, as once, few, many or a class of expanded clone.

V	D	J	size	CDR3	DNA
TRBV13	TRBD1	TRBJ2-7	few	CASSPGTGEDEQYF	TGTGCCAGCAGCCCTGGGACAGGGGAAGACGAGCAGTACTTC
TRBV29-1	TRBD1	TRBJ2-3	few	CSGTGGTDTQYF	TGCAGCGGGACAGGGGGCACAGATACGCAGTATTTT
TRBV5-1	-	TRBJ2-1	few	CASSRQGRRDNEQFF	TGCGCCAGCAGCCGGCAGGGGCGCCGGGACAATGAGCAGTTCTTC
TRBV12-3/TRBV12-4	-	TRBJ2-2	-	CASSFDRHNTGELFF	TGTGCCAGCAGTTTCGATCGACACAACACCGGGGAGCTGTTTTTT
TRBV7-3	-	TRBJ2-1	-	CASSATNSYNEQFF	TGTGCCAGCAGCGCTACTAACAGCTACAATGAGCAGTTCTTC
TRBV20-1	-	TRBJ2-3	few	CSATGEGNTDTQYF	TGCAGCGCTACGGGGGAAGGTAACACAGATACGCAGTATTTT
TRBV4-1	-	TRBJ1-6	-	CASSPGGGLSPLHF	TGCGCCAGCAGCCCGGGGGGGGGACTTTCACCCCTCCACTTT
TRBV20-1	-	TRBJ2-5	-	CSARGLAIQETQYF	TGCAGTGCTAGAGGGCTAGCGATACAAGAGACCCAGTACTTC
TRBV5-1	-	TRBJ2-5	-	CARGPLGETQYF	TGCGCCAGGGGACCGCTCGGGGAGACCCAGTACTTC
TRBV12-3/TRBV12-4	-	TRBJ1-1	few	CASSLGSGRGFGAFF	TGTGCCAGCAGTTTAGGTTCAGGAAGGGGATTCGGAGCTTTCTTT
TRBV6-1	TRBD2	TRBJ2-3	-	CASILGTSGNTDTQYF	TGTGCCAGCATACTCGGGACTAGCGGAAACACAGATACGCAGTATTTT
TRBV29-1	-	TRBJ2-7	-	CSVLRAGPSYEQYF	TGCAGCGTTCTGAGGGCGGGACCGAGCTACGAGCAGTACTTC
TRBV5-5	TRBD2	TRBJ2-5	-	CASSVGTSGTLRETQYF	TGTGCCAGCAGCGTAGGGACTAGCGGGACTCTTCGGGAGACCCAGTACTTC
TRBV14	-	TRBJ1-2	-	CASSQHYVGYTF	TGTGCCAGCAGCCAGCATTACGTTGGCTACACCTTC
TRBV18	TRBD2	TRBJ2-5	few	CASSPRVAGGSETQYF	TGTGCCAGCTCACCGCGTGTAGCGGGAGGGAGTGAGACCCAGTACTTC
TRBV9	TRBD2	TRBJ2-1	-	CASSPGTSGRLEQFF	TGTGCCAGCAGCCCCGGGACTAGCGGGAGGCTCGAGCAGTTCTTC
TRBV11-1	-	TRBJ1-5	-	CASSLVAGSSPQASNQPQHF	TGTGCCAGCAGCTTAGTGGCAGGCTCGTCTCCTCAAGCGAGCAATCAGCCCCAGCATTTT
TRBV28	-	TRBJ2-5	many	CASSPQVGRDGWETQYF	TGTGCCAGCAGTCCCCAGGTGGGACGGGACGGCTGGGAGACCCAGTACTTC
TRBV10-3	TRBD2	TRBJ2-7	-	CAISTETSGNEQYF	TGTGCCATCAGCACAGAGACTAGCGGGAACGAGCAGTACTTC
TRBV20-1	-	TRBJ1-1	-	CSAEEYTEAFF	TGCAGTGCCGAAGAGTACACTGAAGCTTTCTTT
TRBV27	-	TRBJ2-7	-	CASSLRLRGSYEQYF	TGTGCCAGCAGCCTCCGACTCCGCGGCTCCTACGAGCAGTACTTC
TRBV11-1	TRBD1	TRBJ2-3	-	CASSPGQGLVGDTQYF	TGTGCCAGCAGCCCGGGACAGGGATTGGTGGGAGATACGCAGTATTTT
TRBV29-1	-	TRBJ1-1	-	CSVTQLPNTEAFF	TGCAGCGTTACACAACTCCCGAACACTGAAGCTTTCTTT
TRBV4-2	TRBD2	TRBJ2-1	-	CASSRETSGSNEQFF	TGTGCCAGCAGCCGGGAAACTAGCGGGAGTAATGAGCAGTTCTTC
TRBV28	TRBD2	TRBJ2-7	many	CASSFRPGTSGSSYEQYF	TGTGCCAGCAGTTTTCGGCCCGGGACTAGCGGTAGCTCCTACGAGCAGTACTTC
TRBV15	TRBD2	TRBJ2-5	few	CATSKRLAGGKETQYF	TGTGCCACCAGCAAAAGACTAGCGGGGGGCAAAGAGACCCAGTACTTC
TRBV5-1	TRBD2	TRBJ2-1	many	CASSLTSGSGDEQFF	TGCGCCAGCAGCTTGACCAGCGGGAGCGGGGATGAGCAGTTCTTC
TRBV29-1	TRBD2	TRBJ2-7	many	CSVGGGSYEQYF	TGCAGCGTTGGGGGGGGGTCCTACGAGCAGTACTTC
TRBV7-9	-	TRBJ2-5	few	CASSADSDQETQYF	TGTGCCAGCAGCGCCGACAGCGACCAAGAGACCCAGTACTTC
TRBV7-9	TRBD1	TRBJ2-1	few	CASSYGQGASNEQFF	TGTGCCAGCAGCTACGGCCAGGGGGCCTCCAATGAGCAGTTCTTC
TRBV15	TRBD1	TRBJ2-5	-	CATSRGTGASETQYF	TGTGCCACCAGCAGAGGGACAGGGGCATCGGAGACCCAGTACTTC
TRBV19	-	TRBJ1-1	-	CASHRVWNTEAFF	TGTGCCAGTCACCGGGTTTGGAACACTGAAGCTTTCTTT
TRBV5-1	TRBD1	TRBJ1-1	-	CASSVDRGLGDTEAFF	TGCGCCAGCAGCGTCGACAGGGGGCTGGGCGACACTGAAGCTTTCTTT
TRBV20-1	-	TRBJ2-5	-	CSARPQQETQYF	TGCAGTGCTAGACCCCAGCAAGAGACCCAGTACTTC
TRBV4-3	-	TRBJ2-7	-	CASSQEWGEPYEQYF	TGCGCCAGCAGCCAAGAGTGGGGGGAACCCTACGAGCAGTACTTC
TRBV7-3	-	TRBJ2-7	-	CASSPRAGPSYEQYF	TGTGCCAGCAGCCCGCGCGCAGGGCCATCCTACGAGCAGTACTTC
TRBV6-2/TRBV6-3	-	TRBJ1-1	few	CASSLRSEGNTEAFF	TGTGCCAGCAGCCTGCGTTCGGAGGGGAACACTGAAGCTTTCTTT
TRBV21-1	-	TRBJ2-3	-	CASSHRMDPTDTQYF	TGTGCCAGCAGCCATCGGATGGACCCCACAGATACGCAGTATTTT
TRBV12-3/TRBV12-4	-	TRBJ1-5	few	CASSLNKGGQPQHF	TGTGCCAGCAGTTTGAATAAGGGGGGACAGCCCCAGCATTTT
TRBV11-2	TRBD1	TRBJ2-5	few	CASSLRTGSQETQYF	TGTGCCAGCAGCCTACGGACAGGATCCCAAGAGACCCAGTACTTC
TRBV11-1	TRBD2	TRBJ2-1	-	CASSVTSGAYNEQFF	TGTGCCAGCAGCGTAACTAGCGGGGCCTACAATGAGCAGTTCTTC
TRBV6-2/TRBV6-3	TRBD2	TRBJ2-7	few	CASSYGAGKRYEQYF	TGTGCCAGCAGTTATGGAGCGGGAAAGCGCTACGAGCAGTACTTC
TRBV7-3	TRBD2	TRBJ2-6	many	CASKREAGANVLTF	TGTGCCAGCAAGCGGGAGGCTGGGGCCAACGTCCTGACTTTC
TRBV7-2	TRBD1	TRBJ2-1	-	CASSSYRGQQFF	TGTGCCAGCAGCTCCTACAGGGGGCAGCAGTTCTTC
TRBV6-5	TRBD1	TRBJ2-7	-	CASSYGQGAEQYF	TGTGCCAGCAGTTACGGACAGGGGGCAGAGCAGTACTTC
TRBV7-3	TRBD1	TRBJ2-5	few	CASSQRGRETQYF	TGTGCCAGCAGCCAAAGGGGGCGAGAGACCCAGTACTTC
TRBV28	TRBD1	TRBJ2-3	-	CASTLYGKGQGHTDTQYF	TGTGCCAGCACCCTTTATGGGAAGGGACAGGGGCACACAGATACGCAGTATTTT
TRBV5-6	TRBD2	TRBJ2-1	few	CASSLTSGGSNEQFF	TGTGCCAGCAGCTTAACGAGCGGGGGGTCCAATGAGCAGTTCTTC
TRBV20-1	-	TRBJ1-1	few	CSAPRQATEAFF	TGCAGTGCCCCCCGGCAAGCCACTGAAGCTTTCTTT
TRBV27	TRBD1	TRBJ1-5	-	CASSPDRGYQPQHF	TGTGCCAGCAGTCCCGACAGGGGCTATCAGCCCCAGCATTTT
TRBV27	TRBD1	TRBJ2-7	-	CASSFRYPGGATNEQYF	TGTGCCAGCAGTTTCCGTTATCCAGGGGGCGCGACCAACGAGCAGTACTTC